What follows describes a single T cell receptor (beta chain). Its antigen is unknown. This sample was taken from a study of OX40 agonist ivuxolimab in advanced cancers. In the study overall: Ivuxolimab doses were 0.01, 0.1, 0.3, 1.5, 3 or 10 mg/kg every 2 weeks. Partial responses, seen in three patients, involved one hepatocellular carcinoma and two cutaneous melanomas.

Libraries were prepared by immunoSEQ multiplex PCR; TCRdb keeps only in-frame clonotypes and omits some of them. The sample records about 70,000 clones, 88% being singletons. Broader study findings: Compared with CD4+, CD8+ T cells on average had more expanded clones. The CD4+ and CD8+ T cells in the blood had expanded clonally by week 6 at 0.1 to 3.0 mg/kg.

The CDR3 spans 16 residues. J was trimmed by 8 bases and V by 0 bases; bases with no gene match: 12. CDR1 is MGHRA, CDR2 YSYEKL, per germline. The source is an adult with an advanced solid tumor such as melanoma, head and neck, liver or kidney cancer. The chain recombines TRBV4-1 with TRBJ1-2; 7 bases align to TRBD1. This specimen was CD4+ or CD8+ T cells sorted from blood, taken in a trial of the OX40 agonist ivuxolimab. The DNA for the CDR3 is TGCGCCAGCAGCCAAGATATAGGAGAGGGGGCAAGCGGCTACACCTTC. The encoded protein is CASSQDIGEGASGYTF.